The subject of this entry is one T cell receptor beta chain. The record originates from a study of blood T cells in healthy people across ages. Overall study context: Template switching captured about one barcoded beta molecule per two T cells.

Next came a second PCR, run for roughly 6 to 11 cycles, which used a sample-barcoded 5' primer along with a J-beta primer mix. TCRdb re-called the 5' RACE reads through MiXCR, storing one row per CDR3 protein. Of approximately 1,000,000 distinct CDR3 sequences listed, under 40% were seen once; the top ten hold under 15%. In germline, CDR1 is SGHAT, CDR2 FQNNGV. The CDR3 totals 16 residues. V was pared by 0 bases and J by 2 bases, with 10 bases between. V usage is TRBV11-2 and J usage is TRBJ2-2, with D maybe TRBD1 (6 bases). The sequence was obtained from a man aged 18 to 29 in good health. Sequencing was performed on blood. The CDR3 protein is CASSLDVGANTGELFF. CDR3 bases: TGTGCCAGCAGCTTAGATGTGGGGGCTAACACCGGGGAGCTGTTTTTT.